This record concerns one T cell receptor beta chain sequence. No antigen is known for it. This entry belongs to a study of OX40 agonist ivuxolimab in advanced cancers. Study as a whole: Cancers in dose escalation were hepatocellular, melanoma, renal cell and head and neck. Study outcomes and limitations: Clonal expansion from baseline to week 6 occurred in both CD4+ and CD8+ T cells. Among some nonresponders, normalized T-cell clonal expansion was also low.

Per the germline V gene, CDR1 is MNHNS and CDR2 is SASEGT. Trimming left V 1 base short and J 9 bases short, with 12 bases between. This CDR3 is 13 amino acids long. The assay was immunoSEQ multiplex PCR, and TCRdb's table has in-frame clones only and misses some. The sample includes about 84,000 clones, about nine tenths of them seen just once. The sample was CD4+ or CD8+ T cells sorted from blood, taken in a trial of the OX40 agonist ivuxolimab. This chain joins TRBV6-1 and TRBJ1-1; D is uncertain. The receptor's source is an adult with an advanced solid tumor such as melanoma, head and neck, liver or kidney cancer. The CDR3 here is CASSEEVESQAFF. CDR3 sequence (DNA): TGTGCCAGCAGTGAAGAGGTAGAAAGCCAAGCTTTCTTT.